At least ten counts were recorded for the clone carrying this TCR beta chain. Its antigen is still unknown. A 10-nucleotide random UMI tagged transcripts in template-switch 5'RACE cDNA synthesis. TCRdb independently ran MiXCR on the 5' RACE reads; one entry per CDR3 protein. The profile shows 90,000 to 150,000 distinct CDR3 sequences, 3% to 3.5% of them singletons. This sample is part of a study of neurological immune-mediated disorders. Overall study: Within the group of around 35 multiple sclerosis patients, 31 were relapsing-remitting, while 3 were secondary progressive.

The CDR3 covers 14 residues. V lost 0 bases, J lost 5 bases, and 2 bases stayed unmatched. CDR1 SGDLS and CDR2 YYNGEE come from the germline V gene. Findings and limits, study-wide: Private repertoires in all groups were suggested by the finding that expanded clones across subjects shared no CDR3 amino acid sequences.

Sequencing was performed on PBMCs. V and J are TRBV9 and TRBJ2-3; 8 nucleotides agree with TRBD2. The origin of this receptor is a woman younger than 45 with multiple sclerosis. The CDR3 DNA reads TGTGCCAGCAGCGTAGTGGGACTAGGAGATACGCAGTATTTT. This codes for CASSVVGLGDTQYF.